A single sample gave rise to the 21 T cell receptor beta chains below, sequenced in a study of T cells after yellow fever vaccination. TCRdb analysed the 5' RACE reads with MiXCR anew, one entry per CDR3 protein. The data show 400,000 to 450,000 distinct CDR3 sequences, 15% to 20% seen once. The sequencing here drew on PBMCs, taken before the yellow fever booster vaccination. These receptors were taken from a man aged 18-30 years who received the YFV17D yellow fever vaccine.

This clonotype was counted between two and nine times. Compared with germline, one end of the junction differs, possibly owing to a read error. The chain couples TRBV15 to TRBJ1-5, with D unclear. The CDR3 has 13 residues. In germline, CDR1 is LNHNV, CDR2 YYDKDF (reference sequence). The CDR3 DNA sequence: TGTGCCACCAGCAGAGATAGGAATCAGGCCCAGCATTTT. It specifies CATSRDRNQAQHF.

The chain's CDR3 is CASTSRPPEATNEKLFF. For the CDR3, the DNA is TGTGCCAGCACCTCTCGACCTCCAGAGGCAACTAATGAAAAACTGTTTTTT. This chain uses TRBV6-5 with TRBJ1-4; D unresolved. The germline gives CDR1 MNHEY, CDR2 SVGAGI. The CDR3 totals 17 residues. Deletions cut 7 bases from V and 0 bases from J, with 18 bases between.

This clonotype showed up just a few times. J is TRBJ2-1 and V is TRBV4-1; D possibly corresponds to TRBD2 (5 bases). The V end was cut by 0 bases, the J end by 4 bases, with 13 bases between. The CDR3 loop spans 16 amino acids. Germline CDR1 and CDR2: MGHRA and YSYEKL. CDR3 DNA sequence: TGCGCCAGCAGCCAAGATATGGCTAGCAAGTACAATGAGCAGTTCTTC. Its translation is CASSQDMASKYNEQFF.

This chain connects TRBV5-6 to TRBJ1-6; the D is unclear. The CDR3 loop spans 15 amino acids. Per the germline V gene, CDR1 is SGHDT and CDR2 is YYEEEE. Trimming removed 0 bases from V and 10 bases from J, with 14 bases in between. The DNA of the CDR3 is TGTGCCAGCAGCTTGGCCCTTAGTGGATCCTCACCCCTCCACTTT. Protein: CASSLALSGSSPLHF.

This clonotype was counted a few times. J is TRBJ2-3 and V is TRBV7-2; D gene ambiguous. The V gene lost 5 bases and the J gene lost 2 bases, with 14 bases spanning the gap. CDR3 size: 15 residues. From germline, CDR1 is SGHTA and CDR2 FQGNSA. This CDR3 reads CASSPDLPNTDTQYF. The CDR3 coding sequence is TGTGCCAGCAGCCCGGACCTACCTAACACAGATACGCAGTATTTT.

The V gene is TRBV7-2, the J gene TRBJ1-2, with a tentative D call TRBD1 (6 bases). CDR1 is SGHTA and CDR2 is FQGNSA in the germline V gene. CDR3 size: 16 residues. V was trimmed by 1 base and J by 3 bases, leaving 15 bases between them. This chain's CDR3 is CASSLGPTGGDYGYTF. The CDR3 DNA reads as TGTGCCAGCAGCTTAGGACCTACGGGGGGCGACTATGGCTACACCTTC.

The gene calls are TRBV7-2 and TRBJ1-4; no clear D gene. The CDR3 sequence is 19 residues long. The germline V and J ends were trimmed by 0 bases and 0 bases, with 17 bases remaining between them. Looked up from germline, CDR1 is SGHTA and CDR2 is FQGNSA. The CDR3 region is CASSLALVRAIATNEKLFF. The CDR3 nucleotides are TGTGCCAGCAGCTTAGCGCTGGTCAGAGCAATTGCAACTAATGAAAAACTGTTTTTT. Full variable domain (remainder filled in from reference TRBV7-2 and TRBJ1-4): GAGVSQSPSNKVTEKGKDVELRCDPISGHTALYWYRQSLGQGLEFLIYFQGNSAPDKSGLPSDRFSAERTGGSVSTLTIQRTQQEDSAVYLCASSLALVRAIATNEKLFFGSGTQLSVL.

This clonotype turned up a few times. This may stem from a read error, because a much larger clone lies one nucleotide away. This chain links TRBV18 with TRBJ2-1; 10 bases are a match to TRBD2. CDR3 size: 15 residues. Germline V gives CDR1 KGHSH, CDR2 LQKENI. CDR3 nucleotides: TGTTCCAGCTCACCACTGCCAGCGGGGGGGAATGAGCAGTTCTTC. Amino acids: CSSSPLPAGGNEQFF.

DNA of the CDR3: TGTGCCAGCAGTCCTGGCGGGGAAGCAGTAGAGACCCAGTACTTC. Translating gives CASSPGGEAVETQYF. The chain carries TRBV28 and TRBJ2-5, with D perhaps TRBD2 (6 bases). V lost 5 bases, J lost 4 bases, and 17 bases lay in between. CDR3 size: 15 residues. Germline V gene sequence: CDR1 MDHEN, CDR2 SYDVKM.

This clonotype was detected a few times. The CDR3 DNA reads TGTGCCGGGGTCGGGGCTAGCGGGACCCACAATGAGCAGTTCTTC. Protein: CAGVGASGTHNEQFF. The J gene is TRBJ2-1, the V gene TRBV12-3 or TRBV12-4; 9 bases align to TRBD2. V shed 11 bases and J 5 bases; nucleotides not matched to a gene: 13. The CDR3 contains 15 residues.

The V call is TRBV29-1, the J call TRBJ2-3; tentative D call: TRBD2 (5 bases). This CDR3 comprises 13 residues. The V and J ends lost 7 bases and 5 bases respectively, with 16 bases between them. The germline V gene has CDR1 SQVTM and CDR2 ANQGSEA. The CDR3 reads CSAGGQSGDTQYF. CDR3 coding DNA: TGCAGCGCTGGCGGGCAGTCAGGAGATACGCAGTATTTT.

This clonotype was counted only a few times. The chain couples TRBV7-9 to TRBJ2-7; 10 positions agree with TRBD1. CDR1 SEHNR and CDR2 FQNEAQ come from the germline V gene (reference sequence). J gave up 7 bases and V 7 bases, and 10 bases lay outside the gene matches. CDR3 length equals 14 residues. Here the CDR3 DNA reads TGTGCCAGCAACGGACAGGGGGAATTTAAGGAGCAGTACGTC. This codes for CASNGQGEFKEQYV.

This chain uses TRBV15 with TRBJ2-7; TRBD1 aligns across 7 bases. V trimming: 6 bases; J trimming: 3 bases; junction bases outside the gene matches: 11. Germline CDR1 and CDR2: LNHNV and YYDKDF (reference sequence). The CDR3 length is 15 residues. The CDR3 DNA follows: TGTGCCACCAGGCCTTCCGGGACAGCACTCTACGAGCAGTACTTC. Amino acid sequence: CATRPSGTALYEQYF. Drawing the rest from reference TRBV15 and TRBJ2-7, the complete variable domain is DAMVIQNPRYQVTQFGKPVTLSCSQTLNHNVMYWYQQKSSQAPKLLFHYYDKDFNNEADTPDNFQSRRPNTSFCFLDIRSPGLGDTAMYLCATRPSGTALYEQYFGPGTRLTVT.

The genes are TRBV18 and TRBJ2-3; no clear D. Germline V CDR1 and CDR2: KGHSH, LQKENI. The CDR3 loop spans 14 amino acids. V was clipped by 2 bases and J by 4 bases, with 10 bases between them. For the CDR3, the DNA is TGTGCCAGCTCACCAAATGGGGTTCCAGATACGCAGTATTTT. Its translation is CASSPNGVPDTQYF.

The gene calls are TRBV7-9 and TRBJ2-1; 7 bases match TRBD2. Looked up from germline, CDR1 is SEHNR and CDR2 is FQNEAQ (reference sequence). The V gene end was trimmed by 1 base and the J gene end by 5 bases; junction bases not matched to a gene: 5. The CDR3 runs 15 residues. The CDR3 bases are TGTGCCAGCAGCTTAGATAGCGGGTTGGACAATGAGCAGTTCTTC. This gives the protein CASSLDSGLDNEQFF.

The sample holds a few counts of this clonotype. The chain employs TRBV7-9 and TRBJ1-1; D call uncertain. Per the germline V gene, CDR1 is SEHNR and CDR2 is FQNEAQ (reference sequence). The CDR3 extends over 15 amino acids. Trimming shortened V by 1 base and J by 5 bases, and 14 bases separated the two germline ends. The CDR3 is CASSLGTLVVTEAFF. The CDR3, as DNA: TGTGCCAGCAGCTTAGGCACATTGGTCGTTACTGAAGCTTTCTTT.

The chain is built from TRBV29-1 and TRBJ1-2, with D unclear. Trimming removed 6 bases at V and 4 bases at J, with 21 bases between. There are 15 residues in the CDR3. Germline V gives CDR1 SQVTM, CDR2 ANQGSEA. CDR3 loop: CSVRPQFIPVYGYTF. For the CDR3, the DNA is TGCAGCGTCCGGCCCCAGTTTATACCGGTCTATGGCTACACCTTC.

This clonotype was seen more than once but under ten times. The genes are TRBV29-1 and TRBJ1-6, with D perhaps TRBD1 (5 bases). Trimming cost V 7 bases and J 4 bases, with 20 bases left between them. The CDR3 is made up of 16 amino acids. Germline CDR1 is SQVTM and CDR2 is ANQGSEA. This CDR3 reads CSAEASGAPYNSPLHF. CDR3 bases: TGCAGCGCCGAGGCTTCCGGGGCCCCTTATAATTCACCCCTCCACTTT.

The chain links TRBV7-2 to TRBJ2-1; TRBD1 is a possible D gene (5 bases). V lost 1 base and J lost 3, with 13 bases in between. The CDR3 has 16 amino acids. Germline CDR1 is SGHTA and CDR2 is FQGNSA. DNA for the CDR3: TGTGCCAGCAGCTTAGGGGCAGGGTTTGTCTACAATGAGCAGTTCTTC. Translating gives CASSLGAGFVYNEQFF.

The chain carries TRBV6-6 and TRBJ2-1, with D unclear. The CDR3 contains 13 residues. V dropped 0 bases and J dropped 5 bases, with 5 bases sitting between them. The germline gives CDR1 MNHNY, CDR2 SVGAGI (reference sequence). This chain's CDR3 is CASSYSDDNEQFF. CDR3 nucleotides: TGTGCCAGCAGTTACTCGGACGACAATGAGCAGTTCTTC.

The table lists this clonotype with a few counts. This chain connects TRBV4-1 to TRBJ2-4, with D hard to call. Trimming stripped 2 bases from V and 3 bases from J, with 11 bases between. Germline CDR1 is MGHRA and CDR2 is YSYEKL. The CDR3 contains 15 residues. CDR3: CASSQPRVDKNIQYF. CDR3 DNA: TGCGCCAGCAGCCAACCCCGGGTTGACAAAAACATTCAGTACTTC.